What follows describes a single TCR beta chain. What it binds is not known. The data stem from a study of shared clonotypes between healthy human individuals. Across the whole study: Two female and a few male donors aged 18 to 49 were enrolled.

Naive-designated CD8 cells lacked CD45RO, were positively enriched for CCR7, and omitted terminally differentiated effector memory CD45RA+ cells. How the authors handled the data: Filtering differed since immunoSEQ provided only junctions, with no quality scores. The assay was immunoSEQ multiplex PCR, and TCRdb's table has in-frame clones only and misses some. The V and J calls and clone size were taken over from that table, and D and trimming were inferred from the DNA. The sample holds more than 2 million clones, 80% to 95% seen once. Broader study findings: Memory subsets had estimated richness that was generally smaller than that of naive subsets.

This CDR3 has 16 residues. Trimming took 5 bases from V and 2 from J, leaving 17 bases between them. Germline V lookup: CDR1 LNHDA, CDR2 SQIVND (reference sequence). The chain links TRBV19 to TRBJ2-3, with TRBD1 as a possible D gene (6 bases). This TCR was recovered from a man between 18 and 35 years old in good health. Some clones in this sample may be carry-over from other donors' samples. Sample: naive CD8+ T cells from PBMCs. The CDR3 region has the DNA TGTGCCAGTAGTCCCCGGGACACGAAATTCACAGATACGCAGTATTTT. Translating it yields CASSPRDTKFTDTQYF.